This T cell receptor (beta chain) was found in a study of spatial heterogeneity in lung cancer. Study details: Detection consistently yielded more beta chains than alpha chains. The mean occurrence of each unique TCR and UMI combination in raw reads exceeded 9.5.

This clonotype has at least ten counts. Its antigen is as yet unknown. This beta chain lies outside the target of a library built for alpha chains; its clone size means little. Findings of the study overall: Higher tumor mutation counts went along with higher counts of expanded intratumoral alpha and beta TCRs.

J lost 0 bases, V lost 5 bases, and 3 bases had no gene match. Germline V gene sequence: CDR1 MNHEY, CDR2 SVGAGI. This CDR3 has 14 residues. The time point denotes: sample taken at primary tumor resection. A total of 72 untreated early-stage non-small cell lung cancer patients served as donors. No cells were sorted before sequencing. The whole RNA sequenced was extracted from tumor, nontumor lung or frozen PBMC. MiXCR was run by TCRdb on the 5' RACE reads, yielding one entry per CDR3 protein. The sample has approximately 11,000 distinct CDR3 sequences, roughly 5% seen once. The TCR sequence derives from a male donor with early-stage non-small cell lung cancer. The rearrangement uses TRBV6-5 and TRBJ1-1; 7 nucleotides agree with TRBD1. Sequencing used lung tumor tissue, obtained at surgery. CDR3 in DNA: TGTGCCAGCAGTGGACAGGCGATGAACACTGAAGCTTTCTTT. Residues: CASSGQAMNTEAFF.